These T cell receptor beta chains were read from a single sample in a study of CXCR3-negative and CXCR3-positive naive CD8 T cells. TCRdb processed the 5' RACE reads again and assigns one entry to each CDR3 protein, with no DNA. In total, the table holds 70,000 to 100,000 distinct CDR3 sequences. The sequenced material came from naive CXCR3- CD8+ T cells from blood. The receptor source for this set is a human donor in good health. Some clones in this sample may be carry-over from other donors' samples. CDR3s include the opening cysteine and the closing phenylalanine or tryptophan. Each record gives: V gene, J gene, CDR3 protein.

>TRBV6-4|TRBJ2-1
CASSGASVGVGEQFF
>TRBV6-5|TRBJ2-5
CASTPLGSFQPEETQYF
>TRBV7-2|TRBJ1-4
CASSPLGQGNEKLFF
>TRBV10-2|TRBJ2-7
CASSERLAGDDEQYF
>TRBV28|TRBJ1-3
CASTPTSGGVGNTIYF
>TRBV29-1|TRBJ2-7
CSVELRDTYEQYF
>TRBV21-1|TRBJ2-7
CASSHVQGKLPYEQYF
>TRBV14|TRBJ2-2
CASSQDGNTGELFF
>TRBV11-2|TRBJ2-2
CASSRAGWTGELFF
>TRBV9|TRBJ2-5
CASSKGDETQYF
>TRBV2|TRBJ2-7
CASSGAGDEQYF
>TRBV7-8|TRBJ2-1
CASSHRGGRYNEQFF
>TRBV4-1|TRBJ2-1
CASSQVTSEQFF
>TRBV12-5|TRBJ1-4
CASGVDPGTATNEKLFF
>TRBV28|TRBJ2-4
CASSLDGDLHIQYF
>TRBV7-9|TRBJ1-1
CASSLAARTPGAEAFF
>TRBV28|TRBJ2-3
CASSLSGGLTDTQYF
>TRBV29-1|TRBJ2-1
CSVVRQGGGAYNEQFF
>TRBV7-9|TRBJ2-7
CASSLDDSNYEQYF
>TRBV9|TRBJ2-7
CASSVGTATYEQYF
>TRBV4-2|TRBJ1-2
CASSQGGQVLGGYTF
>TRBV28|TRBJ2-2
CASRPYVTGTGELFF
>TRBV7-8|TRBJ2-1
CASSTRGGRNEQFF
>TRBV6-5|TRBJ1-2
CASSYAENYGYTF
>TRBV14|TRBJ2-4
CASSSTGGLAKNIQYF
>TRBV9|TRBJ2-1
CASSVGLAGANEQFF
>TRBV9|TRBJ1-6
CASSVGDGSPLHF
>TRBV5-1|TRBJ2-5
CASSSGLAGGLYQETQYF
>TRBV20-1|TRBJ2-7
CSATNPSGITVYEQYF
>TRBV29-1|TRBJ1-2
CSVAIPTGGGYTF
>TRBV19|TRBJ2-1
CASSPTGIYNEQFF
>TRBV28|TRBJ1-5
CASSPTRDKINQTQHF
>TRBV28|TRBJ2-7
CASSYGNEQYF
>TRBV7-8|TRBJ2-1
CASSPPGLARNEQFF
>TRBV29-1|TRBJ1-2
CSVPGPPYGYTF
>TRBV3-1|TRBJ2-1
CASSQGQGIDEQFF
>TRBV7-8|TRBJ2-1
CASSSDSGVTYNEQFF
>TRBV7-9|TRBJ2-2
CASSSRDKNTGELFF
>TRBV7-7|TRBJ2-7
CASSLARGNYEQYF
>TRBV7-3|TRBJ2-5
CASSEQGVETQYF
>TRBV13|TRBJ1-1
CASSSLAPTGNTEAFF
>TRBV29-1|TRBJ2-7
CSVEGGDPYEQYF
>TRBV5-1|TRBJ2-1
CASSLEDSSYNEQFF
>TRBV7-9|TRBJ1-5
CASSHTGDQPQHF